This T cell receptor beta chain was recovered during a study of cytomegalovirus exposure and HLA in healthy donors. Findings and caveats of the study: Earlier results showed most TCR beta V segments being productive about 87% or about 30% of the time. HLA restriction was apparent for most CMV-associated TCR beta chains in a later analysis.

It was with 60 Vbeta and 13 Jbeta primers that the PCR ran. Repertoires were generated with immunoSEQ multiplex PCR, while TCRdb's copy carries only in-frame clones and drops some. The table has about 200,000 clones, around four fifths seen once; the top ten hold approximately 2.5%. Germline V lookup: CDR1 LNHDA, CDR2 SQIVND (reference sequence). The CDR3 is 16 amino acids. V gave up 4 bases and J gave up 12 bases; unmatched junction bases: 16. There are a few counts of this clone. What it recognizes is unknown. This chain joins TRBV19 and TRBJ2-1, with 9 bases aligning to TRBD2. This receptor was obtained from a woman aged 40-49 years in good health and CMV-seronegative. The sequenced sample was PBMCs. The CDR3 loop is CASSTSLAGARGRQFF. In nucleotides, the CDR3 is TGTGCCAGTAGTACCTCATTAGCGGGAGCCAGAGGAAGGCAGTTCTTC.